The rows below give T cell receptor beta chains drawn from one sample of a study of blood T cell repertoires in COVID-19. Profiled with immunoSEQ multiplex PCR; TCRdb holds only in-frame clones, not every one. The top ten clones hold under 25% of a sample with more than 150,000 clones, about 90% of them seen once. Sequencing was carried out using peripheral blood. The source of these receptors is a man between 65 and 80 years old with active or convalescent COVID-19. The CDR3 runs from the conserved cysteine through the conserved F or W.

TRBV27	CASSRNQGARGYTF
TRBV24-1	CATSEQGAQPQHF
TRBV10-2	CASSERGRDQPQHF
TRBV2	CASSEVPGALGGYTF
TRBV2	CASREGGTGVYEQYF
TRBV7-9	CASSLNSEAYEQYF
TRBV7-9	CASSLNGEYTEAFF
TRBV6-4	CASKKEQGSRGTEAFF
TRBV18	CASSPPERRVGQPQHF
TRBV10-2	CASSGASGVGTQYF
TRBV7-6	CASTPRGGTQETQYF
TRBV6-5	CASSLTGTNQPQHF
TRBV10-2	CASSDPASTGELFF
TRBV28	CASSPPRSSYNEQFF
TRBV7-2	CASSPTPGLVYEQYF
TRBV7-2	CASSWTSVDLGTQYF
TRBV7-9	CASSLGTGVSGANVLTF
TRBV28	CASSFWTGGRERGSYEQYF
TRBV19	CASRSQGARYGYTF
TRBV5-1	CASSLLGTSGTDTQYF
TRBV18	CASSPHPYTESYEQYF
TRBV6-2/TRBV6-3	CASSPGGVKWGYTF
TRBV24-1	CATSDPLLAGGGDTQYF
TRBV11-2	CASSPASRAGELFF
TRBV19	CASSLGEGPSYNEQFF